What follows are 17 T cell receptor beta chains derived from one specimen sequenced in a study of blood T cell repertoires in COVID-19. The repertoire was sequenced with immunoSEQ multiplex PCR; TCRdb's copy has only in-frame clones and lacks some. The data hold a few hundred thousand clones, with 80% to 90% observed a single time. The sequenced sample consisted of peripheral blood. These receptor sequences come from a woman older than 75 with acute or convalescent COVID-19.

V and J are TRBV19 and TRBJ1-1; D call uncertain. Per the germline V gene, CDR1 is LNHDA and CDR2 is SQIVND (reference sequence). V lost 5 bases to trimming and J lost 0 bases, with 7 bases between them. This CDR3 has 13 residues. For the CDR3, the DNA is TGTGCCAGTAGTCCCGTAATGAACACTGAAGCTTTCTTT. Translated, it gives CASSPVMNTEAFF.

This chain connects TRBV5-1 to TRBJ2-1; 8 positions agree with TRBD2. CDR1 and CDR2 (germline): SGHRS, YFSETQ. V dropped 2 bases and J dropped 5; count of bases not matched to a gene: 6. The CDR3 has 15 amino acids. The CDR3 loop reads CASSFGTSRHNEQFF. DNA for the CDR3: TGCGCCAGCAGCTTTGGGACTAGTCGTCACAATGAGCAGTTCTTC.

V is TRBV5-6 and J is TRBJ2-3, with 11 bases aligning to TRBD2. This CDR3 has 15 residues. V was clipped by 5 bases and J by 3 bases; unmatched bases: 5. Germline V gene data show CDR1 as SGHDT and CDR2 as YYEEEE. CDR3 protein: CASSTLAGATDTQYF. The CDR3 DNA reads as TGTGCCAGCAGTACACTAGCGGGAGCGACAGATACGCAGTATTTT.

The chain carries TRBV6-2 or TRBV6-3 and TRBJ2-5, with TRBD1 identical over 8 bases. Germline CDR1 reads MNHEY; CDR2 reads SVGEGT. With V trimmed by 0 bases and J by 5 bases, 23 bases remained unmatched. This CDR3 has 21 amino acids. The CDR3 region is CASSYSKRPGTGPNKGETQYF. CDR3 bases: TGTGCCAGCAGTTACTCGAAAAGACCTGGGACAGGACCCAATAAAGGGGAGACCCAGTACTTC.

The V gene is TRBV5-1, the J gene TRBJ1-1; D ambiguous. The CDR3 has 14 amino acids. Deletions cut 0 bases from V and 4 bases from J, with 10 bases between. CDR1 and CDR2 from the germline V gene are SGHRS and YFSETQ. CDR3 DNA sequence: TGCGCCAGCAGCTTGGATCACAGACCCACTGAAGCTTTCTTT. Translated, it gives CASSLDHRPTEAFF.

The count of this clone is one. The rearrangement joins TRBV7-2 to TRBJ2-1, with D possibly being TRBD1 (6 bases). Germline-derived CDR1 and CDR2 are SGHTA and FQGNSA. V lost 1 base to trimming and J lost 4 bases, with 11 bases between them. This CDR3 spans 15 amino acids. CDR3 DNA: TGTGCCAGCAGCTTAGACGCAGGGGAATACAATGAGCAGTTCTTC. Amino acids: CASSLDAGEYNEQFF.

In this sample, this clone turned up a few times. The chain links TRBV5-1 to TRBJ2-5; 14 bases map to TRBD2. Germline CDR1 is SGHRS and CDR2 is YFSETQ. The CDR3 is 16 amino acids. J was trimmed by 4 bases and V by 2 bases; bases with no gene match: 4. CDR3 amino acids: CASSLGTSGSLETQYF. CDR3 nucleotides: TGCGCCAGCAGCTTAGGGACTAGCGGGAGTTTAGAGACCCAGTACTTC. The whole variable domain, remainder taken from reference TRBV5-1 and TRBJ2-5, is KAGVTQTPRYLIKTRGQQVTLSCSPISGHRSVSWYQQTPGQGLQFLFEYFSETQRNKGNFPGRFSGRQFSNSRSEMNVSTLELGDSALYLCASSLGTSGSLETQYFGPGTRLLVL.

The V and J genes are TRBV3-1 (or the pseudogene TRBV3-2) and TRBJ2-1; D possibly corresponds to TRBD1 (6 bases). The CDR3 covers 15 residues. CDR1 and CDR2 (germline): LGHDT, YNNKEL (reference sequence). The V and J ends lost 5 bases and 9 bases respectively, with 20 bases between them. CDR3 nucleotide sequence: TGTGCCAGCAGCGACTGGGGGCTAGCAGGGACTGAGCAGTTCTTC. Protein product: CASSDWGLAGTEQFF.

The chain couples TRBV29-1 to TRBJ2-7, with 7 bases fitting TRBD1. CDR1 is SQVTM, CDR2 ANQGSEA, per germline. Unmatched junction bases numbered 7, after V lost 5 bases and J lost 0 bases. The length of the CDR3 is 14 residues. The CDR3 sequence: CSVFVTGSSYEQYF. The CDR3 nucleotides read TGCAGCGTTTTCGTGACAGGGAGCTCCTACGAGCAGTACTTC.

This clone occurred a few times. The rearrangement links TRBV7-2 to TRBJ2-7, with a possible D match to TRBD1 (6 bases). V lost 1 base and J 0 bases, leaving 10 bases between the germline ends. This CDR3 is built from 15 residues. The germline CDR1 and CDR2 sequences are SGHTA and FQGNSA. This CDR3 reads CASSLGQVLSYEQYF. CDR3 nucleotide sequence: TGTGCCAGCAGCTTAGGACAGGTGCTCTCCTACGAGCAGTACTTC.

The chain couples TRBV28 to TRBJ1-4; a weak D match, TRBD1 (5 bases). CDR1 is MDHEN, CDR2 SYDVKM, per germline. V was pared by 3 bases and J by 5 bases, with 16 bases between. This CDR3 region has 16 residues. CDR3 sequence: CASSFYRGAENEKLFF. The CDR3, as DNA: TGTGCCAGCAGTTTCTATAGGGGTGCGGAAAATGAAAAACTGTTTTTT. The variable domain in full, with the rest retrieved from reference TRBV28 and TRBJ1-4, is DVKVTQSSRYLVKRTGEKVFLECVQDMDHENMFWYRQDPGLGLRLIYFSYDVKMKEKGDIPEGYSVSREKKERFSLILESASTNQTSMYLCASSFYRGAENEKLFFGSGTQLSVL.

This chain links TRBV12-3 or TRBV12-4 with TRBJ1-6; perhaps TRBD1 as D (5 bases). Trimming removed 6 bases at V and 9 bases at J, with 9 bases between. The CDR3 length is 12 residues. The CDR3 DNA is TGTGCCAGCAGAGCAGGGATTTCACCCCTCCACTTT. It is translated as CASRAGISPLHF.

The chain combines TRBV7-8 with TRBJ1-1; no definite D call. The CDR3 consists of 14 residues. The germline V and J ends were trimmed by 1 base and 8 bases, with 14 bases remaining between them. Germline V gene sequence: CDR1 SGHVS, CDR2 FQNEAQ. The CDR3 sequence is CASSLGDSLMEAFF. The DNA for the CDR3 is TGTGCCAGCAGCTTAGGAGACTCACTCATGGAAGCTTTCTTT.

The rearrangement joins TRBV12-3 or TRBV12-4 to TRBJ2-7; weak D call: TRBD2 (5 bases). The germline V and J ends were trimmed by 5 bases and 5 bases, with 7 bases remaining between them. The CDR3 loop spans 11 amino acids. CDR3 in amino acids: CASSGSHEQYF. The CDR3 bases are TGTGCCAGCAGTGGGAGCCACGAGCAGTACTTC.

The chain uses TRBV4-1 and TRBJ1-1; 10 bases line up with TRBD1. The CDR3 consists of 15 residues. Per the germline V gene, CDR1 is MGHRA and CDR2 is YSYEKL. With 4 bases clipped from V and 1 base from J, the junction kept 3 bases outside the gene matches. The CDR3: CASSRDRGGNTEAFF. In DNA form, the CDR3 reads TGCGCCAGCAGCCGGGACAGGGGAGGGAACACTGAAGCTTTCTTT.

The chain uses TRBV7-3 and TRBJ1-6; 7 bases line up with TRBD1. The V and J ends lost 6 bases and 6 bases, in that order; junction bases with no gene match: 11. This CDR3 is built from 16 residues. Germline-derived CDR1 and CDR2 are SGHTA and FQGTGA. CDR3 sequence: CASRDGFAGGNSPLHF. The DNA of the CDR3 is TGTGCCAGCAGGGACGGATTTGCAGGGGGTAATTCACCCCTCCACTTT.

The chain couples TRBV11-2 to TRBJ2-5; D might be TRBD2 (5 bases). This CDR3 has 15 amino acids. The germline V and J ends were trimmed by 2 bases and 2 bases, with 12 bases remaining between them. Germline values: CDR1 SGHAT, CDR2 FQNNGV. The CDR3 is CASSLSRTGQETQYF. CDR3 nucleotides: TGTGCCAGCAGCTTAAGCAGAACGGGACAAGAGACCCAGTACTTC.